This T cell receptor beta chain was recorded in a study of CD8+ T cells in alopecia areata (dated by TCRdb to 2017 to 2018). With respect to the entire study: Treated patients were enrolled in an open-label pilot trial of oral tofacitinib at 5 to 10 mg twice daily for moderate-to-severe alopecia areata. Tofacitinib was administered for 6 to 18 months, and 6 months of follow-up off drug were then conducted to assess delayed response and recurrence. Disease severity in treated patients was measured with the SALT score, which quantifies the percentage of affected scalp surface area. The study used high-throughput TCRbeta sequencing to examine T cell clonal expansion in alopecia areata, in both the C3H/HeJ mouse model and human patients. Human TCRbeta sequencing covered scalp tissue and sorted CD4+ and CD8+ peripheral blood T cells from patchy and totalis/universalis alopecia areata patients and healthy controls. Patients on tofacitinib were biopsied at baseline and after 4 and 24 weeks of treatment, and several of the patients also had a later scalp biopsy. Scalp clonality was compared among normal scalp (n=4), patchy alopecia areata scalp (n=8), and alopecia totalis/universalis scalp (n=8). RNA came from the PAXgene miRNA kit for fixed scalp, the miRNeasy kit for PBMCs, and the RNeasy kit for mouse skin. TCRbeta CDR3 regions were amplified by immunoSEQ multiplex PCR with 35 Vbeta forward and 13 Jbeta reverse primers.

What the study reported, not specific to this receptor: Shared TCR sequences between patients were less evident than in mice, which may be partly attributable to HLA diversity in the patient population. With tofacitinib, both scalp clonality and the number of expanded CD8+ clones among the top 100 scalp clones went down significantly. Scalp TCR repertoire analysis is complicated because resident alphabeta T cells in normal human skin are also sequenced, whereas mouse skin is dominated by gammadelta T cells. Because the treated cohort was small and had just a single nonresponder, larger studies are needed to establish links between baseline CD8+ expansion and response. Compared with normal scalp, lesional scalp had higher clonality and more expanded CD8+ clones, particularly in alopecia totalis/universalis, a pattern that suggests antigenic drive. During tofacitinib treatment, many expanded lesional clones stuck around in both scalp and blood, and this persistence may partly explain why relapse happens after treatment is stopped.

Notes on this clone: The antigen it recognizes is unknown. No base-level quality is on record; no much larger clone is a single base apart.

The receptor library was made with the immunoSEQ multiplex PCR assay. RNA was extracted from all samples and reverse transcribed into cDNA, which served as template for TCR sequencing. First-strand cDNA was synthesized using SuperScript III with a 2:1 mix of oligo-dT and random hexamers. Amplification bias was assessed with a synthetic immune receptor repertoire, and residual bias was removed computationally. The authors' pipeline ran thus. Raw reads were preprocessed to remove errors, and CDR3 was defined according to IMGT conventions as the region from the conserved cysteine to phenylalanine. Clonality was calculated as 1 minus Shannon entropy normalized by log2 of the number of productive unique TCRs. Whether scalp clones were CD4 or CD8 was inferred by matching scalp TCRbeta sequences against CD4 and CD8 repertoires sorted from blood. TCRdb limited this immuneACCESS table to in-frame rearrangements with V and J called. A share of clones is missing; checked studies link under half to unresolved V genes, and the rest is unexplained. V and J calls and clone size are given by that table; D and trimming were obtained from the DNA. The sample table shows about 200,000 clones, and around 56% are seen once. About 3% of the sample belongs to the ten largest clones.

According to the study, the label for this sample's time point signals: roughly 27 days on oral tofacitinib. Read against the paper, the sample's treatment or condition label means: oral pan-JAK inhibitor, 5-10 mg twice daily. Lesional scalp punch biopsies and peripheral blood were obtained from alopecia areata patients. PBMCs were isolated by density centrifugation and stained for CD3, CD4 and CD8, after which CD4+ and CD8+ T cells were sorted on a FACSAria. The starting material was CD4+ T cells sorted from blood, obtained at week 4, from a patient treated with tofacitinib. This sequence was found in a human donor with alopecia areata.

The sequenced DNA: TGTGCCACCAGCAGAGATCAGGGGGCCAGCTCTGGAAACACCATATATTTT. This codes for CATSRDQGASSGNTIYF. This sequence uses TRBV15 and TRBJ1-3; the central 8 bases match TRBD1. Spanning cysteine to phenylalanine, the CDR3 consists of 17 amino acids. Kept here is only the CDR3 DNA, which spans 51 bases and is read in frame from base 1. At the junction V is shortened by 0 bases and J by 0 bases; bases outside the gene matches: 4. The germline V gene (reference sequence) yields LNHNV for CDR1 and YYDKDF for CDR2.